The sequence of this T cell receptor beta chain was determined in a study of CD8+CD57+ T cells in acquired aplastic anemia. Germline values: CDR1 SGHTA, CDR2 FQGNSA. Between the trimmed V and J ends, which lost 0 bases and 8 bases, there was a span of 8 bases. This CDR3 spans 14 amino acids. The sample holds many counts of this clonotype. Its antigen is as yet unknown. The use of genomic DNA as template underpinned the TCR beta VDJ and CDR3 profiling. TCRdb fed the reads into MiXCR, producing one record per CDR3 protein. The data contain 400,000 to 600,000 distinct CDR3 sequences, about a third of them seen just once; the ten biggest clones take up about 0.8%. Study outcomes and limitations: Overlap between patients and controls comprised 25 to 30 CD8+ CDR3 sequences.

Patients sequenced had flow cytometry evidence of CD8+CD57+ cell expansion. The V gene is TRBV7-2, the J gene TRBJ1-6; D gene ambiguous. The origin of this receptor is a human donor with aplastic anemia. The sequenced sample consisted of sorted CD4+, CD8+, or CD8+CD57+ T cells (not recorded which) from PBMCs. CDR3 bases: TGTGCCAGCAGCTTAGCAGGACGATATTCACCCCTCCACTTT. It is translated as CASSLAGRYSPLHF.